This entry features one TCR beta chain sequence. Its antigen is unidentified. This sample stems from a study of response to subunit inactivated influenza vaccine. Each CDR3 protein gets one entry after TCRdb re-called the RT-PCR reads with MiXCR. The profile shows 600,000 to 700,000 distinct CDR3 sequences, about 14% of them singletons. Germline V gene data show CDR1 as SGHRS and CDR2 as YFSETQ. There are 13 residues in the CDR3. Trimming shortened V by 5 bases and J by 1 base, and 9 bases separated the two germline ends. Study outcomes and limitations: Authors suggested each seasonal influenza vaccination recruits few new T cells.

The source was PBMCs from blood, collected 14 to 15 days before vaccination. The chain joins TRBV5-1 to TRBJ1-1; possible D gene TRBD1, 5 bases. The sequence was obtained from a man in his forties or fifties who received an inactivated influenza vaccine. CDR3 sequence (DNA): TGCGCCAGCAGAGTCGGGGCGAACACTGAAGCTTTCTTT. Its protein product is CASRVGANTEAFF.